The source of this TCR beta chain is a study of blood T cell repertoires in COVID-19. As for the study in general: T cells, B-cell-depleted T cells, or PBMCs supplied cDNA or gDNA.

Seattle's cohort entered during active infection and was followed longitudinally. Generated by immunoSEQ multiplex PCR, the TCRdb table keeps only in-frame clones and is missing some. Of under 450,000 clones in the sample, 86% were seen once. The CDR3 has 14 amino acids. V shed 5 bases and J 5 bases; nucleotides not matched to a gene: 6. Germline values: CDR1 MNHEY, CDR2 SVGAGI. This clone was detected only once. Material: peripheral blood. The chain links TRBV6-5 to TRBJ1-1, with TRBD1 identical over 9 bases. This TCR derives from a woman aged 55-69 years with COVID-19, enrolled during active disease. CDR3 sequence: CASSQYRGRTEAFF. The CDR3 DNA follows: TGTGCCAGCAGTCAATACAGGGGGCGAACTGAAGCTTTCTTT.